This T cell receptor (beta chain) was observed in a study of shared clonotypes between healthy human individuals. Study-wide background: A couple of women and a few men aged 18 to 49 served as donors. The study, taken as a whole, reports: An anticipated effect of sequencing depth on clonotype sharing among donors was recognized. When naive CD4 clonotypes were compared across a few donors, 4% to 6.5% were shared.

V was trimmed by 5 bases and J by 0 bases, leaving 21 bases between them. This CDR3 is built from 18 residues. Germline CDR1 reads PRHDT; CDR2 reads FYEKMQ (reference sequence). The naive CD8 population came from CD45RO-negative cells selected for CCR7, without terminally differentiated effector memory CD45RA+ cells. Sequencing used immunoSEQ multiplex PCR; TCRdb keeps in-frame clones, though not all of them. Among hundreds of thousands of clones, about 95% were seen once, and the ten largest hold roughly 0.12%. Points on this clone: Its antigen is still unknown.

This sequence originates from a woman aged 25 to 45 in good health. The gene calls are TRBV13 and TRBJ2-3, with D maybe TRBD2 (6 bases). The sequencing input was naive CD8+ T cells sorted from blood. CDR3 nucleotides: TGTGCCAGCAGCCCAGACCCAGTCCTCAGCGGGAGCACAGATACGCAGTATTTT. Its translation is CASSPDPVLSGSTDTQYF.